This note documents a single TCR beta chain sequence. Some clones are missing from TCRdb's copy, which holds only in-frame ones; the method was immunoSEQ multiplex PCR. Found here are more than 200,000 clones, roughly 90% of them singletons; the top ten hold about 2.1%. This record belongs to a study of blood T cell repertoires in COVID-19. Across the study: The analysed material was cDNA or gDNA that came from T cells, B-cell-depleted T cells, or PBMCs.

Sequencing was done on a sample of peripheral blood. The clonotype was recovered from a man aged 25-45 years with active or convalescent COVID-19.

The CDR3 region has the DNA TGTGCCAGCAGCTTTGGGACAGACGGGCCGCTTGGGCAGCCCCAGCATTTT. This translates into CASSFGTDGPLGQPQHF. This rearrangement joins TRBV7-9 to TRBJ1-5, with 7 bases fitting TRBD1. Unmatched junction bases numbered 15, after V lost 3 bases and J lost 7 bases. CDR1 is SEHNR, CDR2 FQNEAQ, per germline (reference sequence). The CDR3 has 17 residues.